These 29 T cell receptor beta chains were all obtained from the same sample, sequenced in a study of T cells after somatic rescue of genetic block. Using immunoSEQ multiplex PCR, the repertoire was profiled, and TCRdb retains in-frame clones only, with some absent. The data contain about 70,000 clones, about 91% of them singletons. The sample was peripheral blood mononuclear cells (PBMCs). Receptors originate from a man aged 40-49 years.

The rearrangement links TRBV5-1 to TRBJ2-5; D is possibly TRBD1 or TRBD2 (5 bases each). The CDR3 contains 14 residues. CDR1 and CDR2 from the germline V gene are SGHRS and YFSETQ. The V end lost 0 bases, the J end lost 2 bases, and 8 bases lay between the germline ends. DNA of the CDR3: TGCGCCAGCAGCTTGGGGGACGCGCAAGAGACCCAGTACTTC. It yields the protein CASSLGDAQETQYF.

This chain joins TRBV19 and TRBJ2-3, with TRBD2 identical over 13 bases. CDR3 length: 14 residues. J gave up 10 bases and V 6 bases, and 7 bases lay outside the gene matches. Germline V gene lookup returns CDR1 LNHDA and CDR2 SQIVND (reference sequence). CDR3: CASSSGTSGMAQYF. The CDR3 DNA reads TGTGCCAGTAGCTCCGGGACTAGCGGGATGGCGCAGTATTTT.

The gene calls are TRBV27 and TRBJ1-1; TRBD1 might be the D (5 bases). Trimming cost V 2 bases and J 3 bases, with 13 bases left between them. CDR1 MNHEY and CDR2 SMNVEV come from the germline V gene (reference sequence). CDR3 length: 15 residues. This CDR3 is CASSLASDSDTEAFF. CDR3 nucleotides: TGTGCCAGCAGTTTAGCCTCAGACAGCGACACTGAAGCTTTCTTT.

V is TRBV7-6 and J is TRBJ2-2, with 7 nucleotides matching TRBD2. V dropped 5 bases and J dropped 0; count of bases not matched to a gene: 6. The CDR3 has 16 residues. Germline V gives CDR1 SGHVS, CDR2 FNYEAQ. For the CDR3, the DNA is TGTGCCAGCAGCCCGACTAGCATCCCGAACACCGGGGAGCTGTTTTTT. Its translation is CASSPTSIPNTGELFF.

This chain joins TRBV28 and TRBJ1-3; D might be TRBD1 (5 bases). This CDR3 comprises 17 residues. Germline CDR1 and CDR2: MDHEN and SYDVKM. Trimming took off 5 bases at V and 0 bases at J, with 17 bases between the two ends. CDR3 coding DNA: TGTGCCAGCAGTCCGCCGGGGCAGGGAAACTCTGGAAACACCATATATTTT. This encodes CASSPPGQGNSGNTIYF.

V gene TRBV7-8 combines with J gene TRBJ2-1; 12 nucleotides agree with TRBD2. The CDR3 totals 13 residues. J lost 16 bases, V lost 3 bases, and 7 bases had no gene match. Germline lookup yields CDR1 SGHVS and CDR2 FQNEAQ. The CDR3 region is CASSFAGTSGSFF. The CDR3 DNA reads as TGTGCCAGCAGCTTCGCCGGGACTAGCGGGTCCTTCTTC.

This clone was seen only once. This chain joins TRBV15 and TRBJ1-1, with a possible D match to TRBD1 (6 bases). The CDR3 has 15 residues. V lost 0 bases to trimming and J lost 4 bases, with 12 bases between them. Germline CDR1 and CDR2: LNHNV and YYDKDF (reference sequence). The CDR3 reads CATSRDRTVGTEAFF. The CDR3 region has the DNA TGTGCCACCAGCAGAGATCGGACAGTGGGCACTGAAGCTTTCTTT.

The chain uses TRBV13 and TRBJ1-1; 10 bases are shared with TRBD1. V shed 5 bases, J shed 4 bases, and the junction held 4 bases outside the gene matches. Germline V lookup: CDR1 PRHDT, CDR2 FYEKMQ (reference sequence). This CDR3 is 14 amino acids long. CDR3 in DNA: TGTGCCAGCAGCGACAGGGGGCTAATCACTGAAGCTTTCTTT. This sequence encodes CASSDRGLITEAFF. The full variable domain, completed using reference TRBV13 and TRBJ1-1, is AAGVIQSPRHLIKEKRETATLKCYPIPRHDTVYWYQQGPGQDPQFLISFYEKMQSDKGSIPDRFSAQQFSDYHSELNMSSLELGDSALYFCASSDRGLITEAFFGQGTRLTVV.

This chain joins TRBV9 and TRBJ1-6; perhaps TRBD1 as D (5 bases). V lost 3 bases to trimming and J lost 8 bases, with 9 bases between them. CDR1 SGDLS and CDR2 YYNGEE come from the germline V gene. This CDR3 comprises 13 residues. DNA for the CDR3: TGTGCCAGCAGCGAGGGGAATTATTCACCCCTCCACTTT. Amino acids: CASSEGNYSPLHF.

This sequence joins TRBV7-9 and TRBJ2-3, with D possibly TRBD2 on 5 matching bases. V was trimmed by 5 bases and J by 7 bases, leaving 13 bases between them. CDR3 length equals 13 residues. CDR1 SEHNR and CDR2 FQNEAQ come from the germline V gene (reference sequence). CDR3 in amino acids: CASSPQDSNTQYF. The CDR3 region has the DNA TGTGCCAGCAGCCCCCAGGACTCGAATACGCAGTATTTT.

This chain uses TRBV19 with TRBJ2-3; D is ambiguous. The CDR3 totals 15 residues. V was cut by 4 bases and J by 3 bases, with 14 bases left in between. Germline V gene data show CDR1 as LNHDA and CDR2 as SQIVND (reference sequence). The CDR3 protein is CASSTDMQPTDTQYF. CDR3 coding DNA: TGTGCCAGTAGTACAGACATGCAACCAACAGATACGCAGTATTTT.

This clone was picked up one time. CDR3 in amino acids: CASRGTDSNQPQHF. CDR3 bases: TGTGCCAGTAGGGGTACAGATAGCAATCAGCCCCAGCATTTT. The chain couples TRBV19 to TRBJ1-5; D gene uncertain. This CDR3 has 14 amino acids. CDR1 and CDR2 from the germline V gene are LNHDA and SQIVND (reference sequence). Trimming cost V 6 bases and J 0 bases, with 9 bases left between them.

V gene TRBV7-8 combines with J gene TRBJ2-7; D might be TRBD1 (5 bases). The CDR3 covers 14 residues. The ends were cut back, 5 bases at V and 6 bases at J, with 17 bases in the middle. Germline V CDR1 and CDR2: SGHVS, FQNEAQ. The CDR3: CASSPRQIFGEQYF. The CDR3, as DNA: TGTGCCAGCAGCCCCCGACAGATCTTCGGCGAGCAGTACTTC.

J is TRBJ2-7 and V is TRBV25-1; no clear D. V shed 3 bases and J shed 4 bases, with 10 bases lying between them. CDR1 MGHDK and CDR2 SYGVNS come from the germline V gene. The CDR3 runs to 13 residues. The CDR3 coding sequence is TGTGCCAGCAGTGAGTCTCCCGGGTACGAGCAGTACTTC. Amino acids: CASSESPGYEQYF.

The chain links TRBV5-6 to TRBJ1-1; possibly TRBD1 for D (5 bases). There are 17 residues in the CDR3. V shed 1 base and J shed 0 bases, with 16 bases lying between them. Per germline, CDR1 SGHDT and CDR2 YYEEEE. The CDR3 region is CASSLRNDRYMNTEAFF. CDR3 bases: TGTGCCAGCAGCTTGCGGAATGACAGATACATGAACACTGAAGCTTTCTTT.

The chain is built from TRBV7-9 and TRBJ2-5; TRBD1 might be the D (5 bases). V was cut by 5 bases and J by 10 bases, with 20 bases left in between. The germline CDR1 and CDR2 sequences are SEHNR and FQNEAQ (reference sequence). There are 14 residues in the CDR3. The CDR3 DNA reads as TGTGCCAGCAGCCGCGTGGGGCCACCGGATGGCCAGTACTTC. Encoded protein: CASSRVGPPDGQYF.

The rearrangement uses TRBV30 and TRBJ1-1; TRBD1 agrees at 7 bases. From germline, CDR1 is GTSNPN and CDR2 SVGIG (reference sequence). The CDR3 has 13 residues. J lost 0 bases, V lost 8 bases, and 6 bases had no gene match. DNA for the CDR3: TGTGCCGGCAAGGGGGCCATGAACACTGAAGCTTTCTTT. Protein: CAGKGAMNTEAFF. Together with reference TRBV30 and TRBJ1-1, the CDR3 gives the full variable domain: SQTIHQWPATLVQPVGSPLSLECTVEGTSNPNLYWYRQAAGRGLQLLFYSVGIGQISSEVPQNLSASRPQDRQFILSSKKLLLSDSGFYLCAGKGAMNTEAFFGQGTRLTVV.

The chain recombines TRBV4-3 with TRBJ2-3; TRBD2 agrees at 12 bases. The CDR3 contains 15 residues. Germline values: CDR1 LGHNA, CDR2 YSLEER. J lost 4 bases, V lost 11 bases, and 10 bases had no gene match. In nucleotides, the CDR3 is TGCGCCTCTAGAAGGCTAGCGGGAGGGGCAGATACGCAGTATTTT. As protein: CASRRLAGGADTQYF.

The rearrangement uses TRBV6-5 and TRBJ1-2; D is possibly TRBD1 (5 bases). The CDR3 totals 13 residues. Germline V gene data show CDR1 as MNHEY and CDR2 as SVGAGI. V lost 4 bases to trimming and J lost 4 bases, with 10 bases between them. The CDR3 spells CASSSGGSYGYTF. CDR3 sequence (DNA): TGTGCCAGCAGTTCGGGGGGGTCCTATGGCTACACCTTC.

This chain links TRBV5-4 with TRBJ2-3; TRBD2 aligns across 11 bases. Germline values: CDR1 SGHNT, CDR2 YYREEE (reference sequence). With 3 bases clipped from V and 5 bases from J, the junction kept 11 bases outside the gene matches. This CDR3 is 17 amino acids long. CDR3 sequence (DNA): TGTGCCAGCAGCTCTGCTAGCGGGGGGCCTCGAGGAGATACGCAGTATTTT. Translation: CASSSASGGPRGDTQYF.

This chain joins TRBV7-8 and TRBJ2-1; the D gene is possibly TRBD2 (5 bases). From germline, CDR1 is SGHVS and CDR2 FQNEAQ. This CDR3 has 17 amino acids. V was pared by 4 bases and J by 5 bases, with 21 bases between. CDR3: CASSSLAGWRVNNEQFF. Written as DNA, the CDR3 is TGTGCCAGCAGCTCACTCGCCGGCTGGCGGGTTAACAATGAGCAGTTCTTC.

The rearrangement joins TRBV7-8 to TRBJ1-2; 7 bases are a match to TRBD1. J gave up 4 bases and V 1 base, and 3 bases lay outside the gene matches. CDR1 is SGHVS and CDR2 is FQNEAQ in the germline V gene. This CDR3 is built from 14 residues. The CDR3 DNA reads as TGTGCCAGCAGCTTAGAGGCAGGGGGCTATGGCTACACCTTC. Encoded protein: CASSLEAGGYGYTF.

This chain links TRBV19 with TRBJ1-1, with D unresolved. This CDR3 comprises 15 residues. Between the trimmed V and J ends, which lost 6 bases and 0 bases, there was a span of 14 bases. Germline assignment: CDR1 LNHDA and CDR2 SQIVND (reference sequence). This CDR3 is CASRFSGPLNTEAFF. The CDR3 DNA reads TGTGCCAGTAGGTTTTCGGGCCCTCTGAACACTGAAGCTTTCTTT. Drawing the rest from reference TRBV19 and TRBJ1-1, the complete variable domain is DGGITQSPKYLFRKEGQNVTLSCEQNLNHDAMYWYRQDPGQGLRLIYYSQIVNDFQKGDIAEGYSVSREKKESFPLTVTSAQKNPTAFYLCASRFSGPLNTEAFFGQGTRLTVV.

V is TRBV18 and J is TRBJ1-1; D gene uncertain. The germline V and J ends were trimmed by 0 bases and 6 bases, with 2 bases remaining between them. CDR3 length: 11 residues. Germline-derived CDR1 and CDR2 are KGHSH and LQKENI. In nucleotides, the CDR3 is TGTGCCAGCTCACCACCTTCTGAAGCTTTCTTT. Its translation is CASSPPSEAFF. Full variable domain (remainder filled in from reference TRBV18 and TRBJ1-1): NAGVMQNPRHLVRRRGQEARLRCSPMKGHSHVYWYRQLPEEGLKFMVYLQKENIIDESGMPKERFSAEFPKEGPSILRIQQVVRGDSAAYFCASSPPSEAFFGQGTRLTVV.

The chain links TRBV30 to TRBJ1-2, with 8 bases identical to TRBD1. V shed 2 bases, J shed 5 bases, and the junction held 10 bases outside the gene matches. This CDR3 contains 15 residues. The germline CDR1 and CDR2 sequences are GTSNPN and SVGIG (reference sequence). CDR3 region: CAWSITPGGGYGYTF. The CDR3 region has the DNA TGTGCCTGGAGTATCACCCCAGGGGGCGGTTATGGCTACACCTTC.

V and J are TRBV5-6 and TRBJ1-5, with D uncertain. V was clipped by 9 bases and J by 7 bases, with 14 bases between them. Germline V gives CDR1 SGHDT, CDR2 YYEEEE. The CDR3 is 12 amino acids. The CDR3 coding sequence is TGTGCCATGCCGATCATGGGGCAGCCCCAGCATTTT. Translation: CAMPIMGQPQHF.

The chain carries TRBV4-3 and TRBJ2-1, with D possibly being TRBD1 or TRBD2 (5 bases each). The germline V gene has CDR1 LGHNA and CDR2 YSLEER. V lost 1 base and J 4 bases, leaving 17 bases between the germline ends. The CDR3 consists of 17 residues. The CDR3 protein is CASSQVIWGSAYNEQFF. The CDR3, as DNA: TGCGCCAGCAGCCAAGTTATTTGGGGGAGTGCATACAATGAGCAGTTCTTC.

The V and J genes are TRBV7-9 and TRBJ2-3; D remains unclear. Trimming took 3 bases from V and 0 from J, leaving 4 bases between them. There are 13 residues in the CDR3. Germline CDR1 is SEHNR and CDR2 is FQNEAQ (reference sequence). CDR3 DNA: TGTGCCAGCAGCTTTCTCAGCACAGATACGCAGTATTTT. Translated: CASSFLSTDTQYF.

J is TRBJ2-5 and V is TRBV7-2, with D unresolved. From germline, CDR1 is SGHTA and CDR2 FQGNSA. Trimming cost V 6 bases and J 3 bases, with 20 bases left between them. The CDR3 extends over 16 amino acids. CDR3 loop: CASRELPNRVKETQYF. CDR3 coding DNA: TGTGCCAGCAGGGAGCTTCCTAACCGGGTTAAAGAGACCCAGTACTTC.